This T cell receptor (beta chain) was identified in a study of blood T cell repertoires in COVID-19. Overall study context: Acute and convalescent COVID-19 specimens originated in the United States, Italy and Spain. The cDNA or gDNA used as material had been derived from T cells, B-cell-depleted T cells, or PBMCs.

Per the original methods: Using reference gene primer amplification, nucleated cell counts were estimated. This table comes from immunoSEQ multiplex PCR, and its TCRdb copy is limited to in-frame clones, with some not included. Clonal size and the V and J genes are those of that table, whereas D and trimming came from the DNA. The data hold 180,000 or so clones, with around nine tenths observed a single time. Sequencing was done on a sample of peripheral blood. The clonotype was recovered from a man in his late teens or twenties with active or convalescent COVID-19.

In nucleotides, the CDR3 is TGTGCCAGCAGCCGGAGGGGGCTTGGCACCGGGGAGCTGTTTTTT. Amino acid sequence: CASSRRGLGTGELFF. The rearrangement uses TRBV3-1 (or the pseudogene TRBV3-2) and TRBJ2-2; D is possibly TRBD1 (7 bases). Germline CDR1 reads LGHDT; CDR2 reads YNNKEL (reference sequence). The V and J ends lost 4 bases and 4 bases respectively, with 13 bases between them. The CDR3 length is 15 residues.